The 18 T cell receptor beta chains below were found in one sample sequenced in a study of CXCR3-negative and CXCR3-positive naive CD8 T cells. General study results and limits: Naive cells that were CXCR3-positive had more hydrophobic TRB CDR3s (compared with CXCR3-negative naive cells).

These receptors' targets are unknown. The TRB libraries of cDNA were built by UMI-labeled 5' RACE. Reanalyzing the 5' RACE reads, TCRdb keeps one entry per CDR3 protein, without DNA. This sample's table reports around 61,000 distinct CDR3 sequences. Sequencing was done on a sample of naive CXCR3+ CD8+ T cells from blood. The subset was: CD45RO-CCR7+CD27+CD95- naive CD8+ T cells expressing CXCR3 (TNR3+). The receptors stem from a human donor in good health. Some clones in this sample may be carry-over from other donors' samples.

CDR3 in amino acids: CASSLIRDSFQETQYF. The V and J genes are TRBV5-1 and TRBJ2-5; TCRdb indicates TRBD2, and absent DNA this call remains unverified. This CDR3 has 16 residues. Germline assignment: CDR1 SGHRS and CDR2 YFSETQ.

This chain joins TRBV5-1 and TRBJ2-5; TCRdb lists TRBD2, though no DNA is available to test this call. The germline gives CDR1 SGHRS, CDR2 YFSETQ. The CDR3 consists of 15 residues. The CDR3 sequence: CASSSSGGALETQYF. The variable domain in full, with the rest retrieved from reference TRBV5-1 and TRBJ2-5, is KAGVTQTPRYLIKTRGQQVTLSCSPISGHRSVSWYQQTPGQGLQFLFEYFSETQRNKGNFPGRFSGRQFSNSRSEMNVSTLELGDSALYLCASSSSGGALETQYFGPGTRLLVL.

The chain combines TRBV7-2 with TRBJ2-3; without DNA, the TCRdb call of TRBD2 cannot be checked. The germline V gene has CDR1 SGHTA and CDR2 FQGNSA. The CDR3 covers 15 residues. The CDR3 region is CASSLGTTSTDTQYF. Drawing the rest from reference TRBV7-2 and TRBJ2-3, the complete variable domain is GAGVSQSPSNKVTEKGKDVELRCDPISGHTALYWYRQSLGQGLEFLIYFQGNSAPDKSGLPSDRFSAERTGGSVSTLTIQRTQQEDSAVYLCASSLGTTSTDTQYFGPGTRLTVL.

V usage is TRBV11-2 and J usage is TRBJ2-3; checking the TCRdb D call of TRBD2 is not possible without DNA. This CDR3 region has 17 residues. Looked up from germline, CDR1 is SGHAT and CDR2 is FQNNGV. CDR3 residues: CASSRGVAGTNTDTQYF.

This rearrangement joins TRBV29-1 to TRBJ2-7. Germline V CDR1 and CDR2: SQVTM, ANQGSEA. The CDR3 has 13 amino acids. The CDR3 reads CSVVYEHIREQYF.

This chain uses TRBV3-1 with TRBJ2-1; without DNA, the TCRdb call of TRBD1 cannot be checked. The germline V gene has CDR1 LGHDT and CDR2 YNNKEL (reference sequence). The CDR3 runs 15 residues. CDR3 residues: CASSPPPGQDHEQFF.

The V and J genes are TRBV20-1 and TRBJ2-7; no DNA is available, so the TRBD1 call from TCRdb remains unchecked. The CDR3 contains 14 residues. The V gene's germline CDR1 is DFQATT and CDR2 SNEGSKA (reference sequence). The CDR3 loop reads CSATGTSDPYEQYF.

The chain links TRBV14 to TRBJ1-5. CDR3 length: 17 amino acids. CDR1 is SGHDN, CDR2 FVKESK, per germline. CDR3 in amino acids: CASSPSFLGSGNQPQHF.

V usage is TRBV4-3 and J usage is TRBJ1-5; TCRdb lists TRBD1, though no DNA is available to test this call. The CDR3 spans 16 residues. CDR1 LGHNA and CDR2 YSLEER come from the germline V gene. CDR3 sequence: CASSQDAGLGNQPQHF.

This chain links TRBV25-1 with TRBJ2-2. CDR3 length: 11 residues. Germline V gene lookup returns CDR1 MGHDK and CDR2 SYGVNS. The CDR3 loop is CASSTVGELFF.

This rearrangement joins TRBV28 to TRBJ2-5. The CDR3 has 13 residues. Germline CDR1 MDHEN, CDR2 SYDVKM. CDR3: CASSLIGQETQYF.

V gene TRBV15 combines with J gene TRBJ1-2; TCRdb's D call of TRBD1 is untestable without DNA. This CDR3 region has 14 residues. Germline CDR1 is LNHNV and CDR2 is YYDKDF (reference sequence). The CDR3 reads CATSRDGQGYGYTF.

The chain employs TRBV9 and TRBJ2-5. This CDR3 is built from 14 residues. Per the germline V gene, CDR1 is SGDLS and CDR2 is YYNGEE. The CDR3 sequence is CASSDYNSQETQYF.

This chain uses TRBV7-2 with TRBJ2-3; no DNA is available, so the TRBD2 call from TCRdb remains unchecked. Germline CDR1 and CDR2: SGHTA and FQGNSA. The CDR3 runs to 15 residues. CDR3 loop: CASSATSGPTGTQYF.

J is TRBJ2-5 and V is TRBV20-1; TCRdb's D gene call, TRBD1, goes unchecked for lack of DNA. Germline CDR1 reads DFQATT; CDR2 reads SNEGSKA (reference sequence). The CDR3 sequence is 13 residues long. CDR3 region: CSARERGTETQYF.

V and J are TRBV20-1 and TRBJ2-7; TCRdb designates TRBD1, a call that cannot be tested without DNA. Germline V gives CDR1 DFQATT, CDR2 SNEGSKA (reference sequence). There are 14 residues in the CDR3. This CDR3 is CSATPRDTPYEQYF.

The chain joins TRBV29-1 to TRBJ1-5; TCRdb outputs TRBD1, but without DNA this stays unchecked. The CDR3 sequence is 13 residues long. Germline CDR1 SQVTM, CDR2 ANQGSEA. CDR3 amino acids: CSVGGSSNQPQHF.

The genes are TRBV29-1 and TRBJ2-2; TCRdb reports TRBD1, a call that lacks DNA to check it against. The CDR3 has 14 amino acids. Per the germline V gene, CDR1 is SQVTM and CDR2 is ANQGSEA. The CDR3 here is CSATGQPNTGELFF.